This is a list of T cell receptor beta chains from one sample in a study of blood T cells in healthy people across ages. TCRdb re-analysed the 5' RACE reads in MiXCR, keeping a single row per CDR3 protein. The data show approximately 1,700,000 distinct CDR3 sequences, about two fifths seen once. The sample was blood. These receptors were obtained from a human donor in good health. CDR3s include the opening cysteine and the closing phenylalanine or tryptophan. Each record gives: V gene, CDR3 protein.

>TRBV7-8
CASSLLAGVLEETQYF
>TRBV20-1
CSARDHNTANEKRFF
>TRBV7-3
CASSLSGVLTEAFF
>TRBV7-9
CASLPGFSGANVLTF
>TRBV29-1
CSVDWGTGNGRDEKLFF
>TRBV3-1
CASSQDSQSYNEQFF
>TRBV7-6
CASSFLQGPRTYNEQFF
>TRBV3-1
CASSPEVPGELFF
>TRBV20-1
CSAFKGDGYTF
>TRBV5-1
CASSSTGGEGGELFF
>TRBV9
CASSQGAKDYGYTF
>TRBV4-2
CASSPPRAGAGYTF
>TRBV28
CASSSSHRGRIYEQYF
>TRBV7-9
CASSLNWRGDDYTF
>TRBV7-3
CASRRLAGSTDTQYF
>TRBV7-2
CASSNNRGRAFF
>TRBV29-1
CSVAGPLRHEQYF
>TRBV20-1
CSARVFGPREKPFF
>TRBV10-3
CAISVGTSGVQTQYF
>TRBV5-1
CANSLDGRGEKLFF
>TRBV20-1
CSARGDSYTEAFF
>TRBV29-1
CSVATGTGGYEQYF
>TRBV12-3/TRBV12-4
CASSAHRGTYNEQYF
>TRBV3-1
CASSHGHGYGYTF
>TRBV7-8
CASSLGRLAGVNEQFF
>TRBV4-1
CASSLAITGGLGGYTF
>TRBV12-3/TRBV12-4
CASSLGGSGESDTQYF
>TRBV20-1
CSARKSLGSYNEQFF
>TRBV28
CASSFEGQTYGYTF
>TRBV7-2
CASSLAPGLNEKPFF
>TRBV20-1
CSARLGYGGAPDTQYF
>TRBV2
CASLQGTYEQYF
>TRBV2
CASSEATVPLEQFF
>TRBV6-1
CAGDPGQGTNEQFF
>TRBV20-1
CSASPFIAGALPDTQYF
>TRBV29-1
CSVEPLDIANEQYF
>TRBV6-5
CASGGQPQHF
>TRBV12-3/TRBV12-4
CASSLGTDAQYF
>TRBV3-1
CASSQDHAGVRGYTF
>TRBV7-3
CASSLSRGSIYGYTF
>TRBV2
CASSRRDRAEKLFF
>TRBV11-2
CASTSVGTGASYEQYF
>TRBV7-2
CASSQAGGWYF
>TRBV27
CASRPGLAVGELFF
>TRBV29-1
CSVVGVAQGYLRYNEQFF
>TRBV4-1
CASSQASGDWTDGDSYNSPLHF
>TRBV6-2/TRBV6-3
CASSYSTGQEIFDEQFF
>TRBV5-5
CASSLSIGSYGNTIYF
>TRBV6-4
CASSETETGIGVDGYTF